There are a few counts of the clone carrying this T cell receptor beta chain. The antigen remains undetermined. Germline V gene lookup returns CDR1 ENHRY and CDR2 SYGVKD. The CDR3 covers 13 residues. With 4 bases clipped from V and 6 bases from J, the junction kept 5 bases outside the gene matches. This sample is drawn from a study of post-analysis software for immune sequencing data. Study as a whole: The cohort encompassed relapsing-remitting, secondary progressive and progressive-relapsing multiple sclerosis disease courses.

Study conclusions and caveats: Patients had higher frequencies than controls of about 5 TRBV segments, including TRBV5-6, TRBV5-1 and TRBV20-1. Controls significantly exceeded multiple sclerosis patients in normalized Chao1 diversity.

Included in the TCR beta cDNA libraries were unique molecular identifiers. TCRdb analysed the PCR reads with MiXCR anew, one entry per CDR3 protein. This table has roughly 670,000 distinct CDR3 sequences, approximately 59% appearing once. The rearrangement links TRBV10-3 to TRBJ1-1, with TRBD1 matching 7 bases. Material for sequencing was blood. The sequence derives from a girl aged 2 to 9 with multiple sclerosis. The CDR3 spells CAISGGQFSEAFF. The CDR3 bases are TGTGCCATCAGTGGGGGACAGTTTTCTGAAGCTTTCTTT.